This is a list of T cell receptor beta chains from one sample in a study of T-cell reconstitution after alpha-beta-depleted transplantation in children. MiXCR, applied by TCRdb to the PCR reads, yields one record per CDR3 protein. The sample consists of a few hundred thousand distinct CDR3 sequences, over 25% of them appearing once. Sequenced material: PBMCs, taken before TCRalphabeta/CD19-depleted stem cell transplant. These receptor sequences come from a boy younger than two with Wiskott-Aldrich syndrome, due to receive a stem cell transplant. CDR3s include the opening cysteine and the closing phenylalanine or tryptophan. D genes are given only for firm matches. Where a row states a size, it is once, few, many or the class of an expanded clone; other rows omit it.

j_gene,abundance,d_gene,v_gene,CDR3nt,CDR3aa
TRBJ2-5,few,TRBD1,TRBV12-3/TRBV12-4,TGTGCCAGCACTAAAGGACAGGTTGGGGAGACCCAGTACTTC,CASTKGQVGETQYF
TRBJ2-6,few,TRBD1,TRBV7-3,TGTGCCAGCAGCTACAGGGGGTTTGGGGCCAACGTCCTGACTTTC,CASSYRGFGANVLTF
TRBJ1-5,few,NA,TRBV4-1,TGCGCCAGCAGCCAAAGGGACTGTGGTCGGTGCAATCAGCCCCAGCATTTT,CASSQRDCGRCNQPQHF
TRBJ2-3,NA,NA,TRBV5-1,TGCGCCAGCACAAGGGTTGGGGCCACAGATACGCAGTATTTT,CASTRVGATDTQYF
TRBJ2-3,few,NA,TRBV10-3,TGTGCCATCAGTGTCAGTGACACAGATACGCAGTATTTT,CAISVSDTDTQYF
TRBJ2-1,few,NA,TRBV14,TGTGCCAGCAGCCAAGACAGGGGGGGATCCTACAATGAGCAGTTCTTC,CASSQDRGGSYNEQFF
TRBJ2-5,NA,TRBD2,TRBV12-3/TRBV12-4,TGTGCCAGCAGTACTAGTTCAGCGGGGGTGGCCACCCAGTACTTC,CASSTSSAGVATQYF
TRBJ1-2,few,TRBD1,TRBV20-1,TGCAGTGCTGCGACAGGGGGCGCCTATGGCTACACCTTC,CSAATGGAYGYTF
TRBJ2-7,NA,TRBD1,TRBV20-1,TGCAGTGCTAGGAAATCGGGACAGCTCATCTACGAGCAGTACTTC,CSARKSGQLIYEQYF
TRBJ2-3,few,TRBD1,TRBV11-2,TGTGCCAGCAGCTTAGCGGGACAGAGGTTAGATACGCAGTATTTT,CASSLAGQRLDTQYF
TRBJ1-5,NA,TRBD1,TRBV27,TGTGCCAGCAGCTCAGGACAGGGGGCGGTTAGCAATCAGCCCCAGCATTTT,CASSSGQGAVSNQPQHF
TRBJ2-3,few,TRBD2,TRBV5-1,TGCGCCAGCAGCTTGTCTAGCGGAGATACGCAGTATTTT,CASSLSSGDTQYF
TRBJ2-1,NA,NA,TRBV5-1,TGCGCCAGCAGCCCCCATTTAGCGGTTTCCTACAATGAGCAGTTCTTC,CASSPHLAVSYNEQFF
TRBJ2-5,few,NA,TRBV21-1,TGTGCCAGCAGCATTAGTCCCCGGGACAGGGGGGCCCAGTACTTC,CASSISPRDRGAQYF
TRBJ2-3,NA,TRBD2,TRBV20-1,TGCAGTGCCCGCCAGCGGGATCCCCGCACAGATACGCAGTATTTT,CSARQRDPRTDTQYF
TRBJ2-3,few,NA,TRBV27,TGTGCCAGCACCAGGGATGATACGCAGTATTTT,CASTRDDTQYF
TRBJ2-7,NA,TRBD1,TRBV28,TGTGCCAGCAGTTCCACCAGGGGGCTAATGGGCAACGAGCAGTACTTC,CASSSTRGLMGNEQYF
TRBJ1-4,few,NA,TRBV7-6,TGTGCCAGCAGCTTACCGGGACGGTTCCCAAATGAAAAACTGTTTTTT,CASSLPGRFPNEKLFF
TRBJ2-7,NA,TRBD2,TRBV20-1,TGCAGTGCTAGAGACGGAGGGAGGGTATACGAGCAGTACTTC,CSARDGGRVYEQYF
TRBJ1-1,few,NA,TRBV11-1,TGTGCCAGCAGCTTGACGGTGAACAGTGAAGCTTTCTTT,CASSLTVNSEAFF
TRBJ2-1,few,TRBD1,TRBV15,TGTGCCACCAGCAGAAGGGACAGCAATGAGCAGTTCTTC,CATSRRDSNEQFF
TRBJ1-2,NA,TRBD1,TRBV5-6,TGTGCCAGCAGAGTGAACAGGGGGCCGATCTATGGCTACACCTTC,CASRVNRGPIYGYTF
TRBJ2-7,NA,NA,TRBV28,TGTGCCAGCAGTTTCGCCGGGCGGACATATACCTACGAGCAGTACTTC,CASSFAGRTYTYEQYF
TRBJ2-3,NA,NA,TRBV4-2,TGTGCCAGCAGCCACCTGACAGAGGGAAAACGGGATACGCAGTATTTT,CASSHLTEGKRDTQYF
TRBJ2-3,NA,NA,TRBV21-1,TGTGCCAGCAGCAAAGCCGGGACAAGAAAAGAATCCGGCACAGATACGCAGTATTTT,CASSKAGTRKESGTDTQYF
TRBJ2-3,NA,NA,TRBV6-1,TGTGCCAGCAAAGCGGCTGCGGGATGGGCAGATACGCAGTATTTT,CASKAAAGWADTQYF